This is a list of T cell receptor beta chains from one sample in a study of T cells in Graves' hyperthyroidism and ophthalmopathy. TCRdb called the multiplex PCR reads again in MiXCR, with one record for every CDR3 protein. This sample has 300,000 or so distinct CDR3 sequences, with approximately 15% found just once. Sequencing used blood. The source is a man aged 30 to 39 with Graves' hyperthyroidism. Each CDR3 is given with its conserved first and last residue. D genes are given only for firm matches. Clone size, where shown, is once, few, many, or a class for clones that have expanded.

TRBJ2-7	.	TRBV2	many	TGTGCCAGCAACGGAGAGTCTCGGGACGAGCAGTACTTC	CASNGESRDEQYF
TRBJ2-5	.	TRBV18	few	TGTGCCGGCTCACCACCGGTACGGATCCAAGAGACCCAGTACTTC	CAGSPPVRIQETQYF
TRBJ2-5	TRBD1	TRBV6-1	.	TGTGCCAGCTCCGAACAGGGGAGTAGAGAGACCCAGTACTTC	CASSEQGSRETQYF
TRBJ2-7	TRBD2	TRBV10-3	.	TGTGCCATCAGTGACCAACCCCCGGGACTAGCGGGAGGAGGCGAGCAGTACTTC	CAISDQPPGLAGGGEQYF
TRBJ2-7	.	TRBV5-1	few	TGCGCCAGCACTTCGTCCGGGGATTCCTACGAGCAGTACTTC	CASTSSGDSYEQYF
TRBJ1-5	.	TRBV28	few	TGTGCCAGCAGGGTGACAGTAAATAGCAATCAGCCCCAGCATTTT	CASRVTVNSNQPQHF
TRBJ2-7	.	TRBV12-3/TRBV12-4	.	TGTGCCAGCAGTTTAGCGTACAATGAAATGCAGTACTTC	CASSLAYNEMQYF
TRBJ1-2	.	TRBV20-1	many	TGCAGTGCTAGAGCGCCGGGACTCCAAGCTAACTATGGCTACACCTTC	CSARAPGLQANYGYTF
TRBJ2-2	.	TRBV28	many	TGTGCCAGCAGGCGTGACATCGACCACGGGGAGCTGTTTTTT	CASRRDIDHGELFF
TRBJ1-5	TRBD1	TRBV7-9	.	TGTGCCAGCAGCTTAGAAGGGACAGGGGCCAGAGGCAATCAGCCCCAGCATTTT	CASSLEGTGARGNQPQHF
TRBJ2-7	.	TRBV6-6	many	TGTGCCAGCAGTTACTCCGGTAGTCGTTCCTACGAGCAGTACTTC	CASSYSGSRSYEQYF
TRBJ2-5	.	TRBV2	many	TGTGCCAGCAGTCTTCGCGTTTTTCTTTATCGTGGAGAGACCCAGTACTTC	CASSLRVFLYRGETQYF
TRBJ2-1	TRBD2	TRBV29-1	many	TGCAGCGCCCGTAGCGGGAGCTACAATGAGCAGTTCTTC	CSARSGSYNEQFF
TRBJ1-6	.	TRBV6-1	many	TGTGCCAGCAGTTTGACTCCTAAGCGGCCCCTCCACTTT	CASSLTPKRPLHF
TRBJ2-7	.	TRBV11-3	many	TGTGCCAGCAGCTTAGGACCGAACTACGAGCAGTACTTC	CASSLGPNYEQYF
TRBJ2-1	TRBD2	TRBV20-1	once	TGCAGTGCCGAGACTAGCGGGAAATACAATGAGCAGTTCTTC	CSAETSGKYNEQFF
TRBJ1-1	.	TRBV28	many	TGTGCCAGCAGCCGCCCCGAGATGCCAGGCTGGGCAGAAGCTTTCTTT	CASSRPEMPGWAEAFF
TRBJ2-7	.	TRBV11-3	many	TGTGCCAGCAGCCGCTCAAGGAGCTCCTACGAGCAGTACTTC	CASSRSRSSYEQYF
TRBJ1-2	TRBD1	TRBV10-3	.	TGTGCCACCCTACTAGGGGGCGACTATGGCTACACCTTC	CATLLGGDYGYTF
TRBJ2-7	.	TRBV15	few	TGTGCCACCAGCACTAAGGGCGACGAGCAGTACTTC	CATSTKGDEQYF
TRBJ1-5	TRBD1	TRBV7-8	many	TGTGCCAGCAGCTTGATGACAGGGCTCGCCGGGCAGCCCCAGCATTTT	CASSLMTGLAGQPQHF
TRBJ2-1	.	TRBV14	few	TGTGCCAGCAGCCAAGATCATACGACGGGGTTCGATAGAGAGTTCTTC	CASSQDHTTGFDREFF
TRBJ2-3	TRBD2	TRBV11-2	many	TGTGCCAGCAGCTTAGTGTATCGGCGGGAGGGGACCACAGATACGCAGTATTTT	CASSLVYRREGTTDTQYF
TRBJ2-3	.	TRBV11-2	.	TGTGCCAGCAGCAACAGGGACGGATCGGATACGCAGTATTTT	CASSNRDGSDTQYF
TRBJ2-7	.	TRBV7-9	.	TGTGCCAGCAGCCGTCGGACAGATTCCTACGAGCAGTACTTC	CASSRRTDSYEQYF
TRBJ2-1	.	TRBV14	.	TGTGCCAGCAGCCTCACCCCGGGGGCAGGTAATGAGCAGTTCTTC	CASSLTPGAGNEQFF
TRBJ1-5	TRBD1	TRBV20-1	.	TGCAGTGCCCCCGTAAGCGGACAGGGGCACAATCAGCCCCAGCATTTT	CSAPVSGQGHNQPQHF
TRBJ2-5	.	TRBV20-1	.	TGCAGTGCTAGGTGGACCCCTGAGACCCAGTACTTC	CSARWTPETQYF
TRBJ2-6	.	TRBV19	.	TGTGCCAGTAGTATCCCCTCCTCCAGCTCTGGGGCCAACGTCCTGACTTTC	CASSIPSSSSGANVLTF
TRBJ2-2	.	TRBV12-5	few	TGTGCTAGTGGTTTGTCCGGCGGGGAGCTGTTTTTT	CASGLSGGELFF
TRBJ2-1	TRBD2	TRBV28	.	TGTGCCAGCAACGGGGGGAACCCAAACAATGAGCAGTTCTTC	CASNGGNPNNEQFF
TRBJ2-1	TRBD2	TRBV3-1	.	TGTGCCAGCAGCCCGTTTGGGACTAGCAGTTACAATGAGCAGTTCTTC	CASSPFGTSSYNEQFF
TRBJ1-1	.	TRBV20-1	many	TGCAGTGCTAGTTTGGGCCCAATGAACACTGAAGCTTTCTTT	CSASLGPMNTEAFF
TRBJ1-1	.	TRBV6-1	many	TGTGCCAGCAGTTTATTGGATACGACTGAAGCTTTCTTT	CASSLLDTTEAFF
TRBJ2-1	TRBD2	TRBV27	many	TGTGCCAGCAGTTTATCCGGGAGGGGGTACAATGAGCAGTTCTTC	CASSLSGRGYNEQFF
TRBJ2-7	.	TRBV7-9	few	TGTGCCAGCAGCTTATTCGACGGATCCTACGAGCAGTACTTC	CASSLFDGSYEQYF
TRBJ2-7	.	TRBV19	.	TGTGCCAGTAGTATAATGTCTGGGAACGAGCAGTACTTC	CASSIMSGNEQYF
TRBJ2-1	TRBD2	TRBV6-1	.	TGTGCCAGCAGTGAAGGGGGTAGCGGGAGCTCGGGATCCTACAATGAGCAGTTCTTC	CASSEGGSGSSGSYNEQFF
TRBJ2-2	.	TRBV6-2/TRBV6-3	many	TGTGCCAGCAGTTACAGGGCAGGGACGGTCGGGGAGCTGTTTTTT	CASSYRAGTVGELFF
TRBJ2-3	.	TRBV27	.	TGTGCCAGCAGTTTATCGAATCTCCAGGGGACAGATACGCAGTATTTT	CASSLSNLQGTDTQYF
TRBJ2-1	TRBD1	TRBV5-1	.	TGCGCCAGCAGCGGGACAGGTATCAATGAGCAGTTCTTC	CASSGTGINEQFF
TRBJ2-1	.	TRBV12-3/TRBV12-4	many	TGTGCCAGCACAGCGGAGGGATACAATGAGCAGTTCTTC	CASTAEGYNEQFF
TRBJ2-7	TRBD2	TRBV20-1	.	TGCAGTGCGACCGGACTAGCGGGAGGAGAGTCCTACGAGCAGTACTTC	CSATGLAGGESYEQYF
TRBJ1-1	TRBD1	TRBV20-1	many	TGCAGTGCTAGGCTCAGACAGGGGAACGGAGCTTTCTTT	CSARLRQGNGAFF
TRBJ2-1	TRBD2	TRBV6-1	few	TGTGCCAGCAGCCGGGACGTCGGGGGGGGGGAGCAGTTCTTC	CASSRDVGGGEQFF
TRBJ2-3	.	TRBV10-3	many	TGTGCCATCTCTCCCCCAGGGGTCGCAGATACGCAGTATTTT	CAISPPGVADTQYF
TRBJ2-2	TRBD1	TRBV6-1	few	TGTGCCAGCACCCCATCCCCGACAGGGTCAACCGGGGAGCTGTTTTTT	CASTPSPTGSTGELFF
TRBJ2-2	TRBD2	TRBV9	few	TGTGCCAGCAGCGTAGGAGGTGGGGGGGCGAACACCGGGGAGCTGTTTTTT	CASSVGGGGANTGELFF
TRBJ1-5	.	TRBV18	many	TGTGCCAGCTCACCCATAGGAGGGGATCAGCCCCAGCATTTT	CASSPIGGDQPQHF
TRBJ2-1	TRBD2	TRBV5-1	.	TGCGCCAGCAGCTTAGGGAGAACTAGCGGGGGGTTATACAATGAGCAGTTCTTC	CASSLGRTSGGLYNEQFF
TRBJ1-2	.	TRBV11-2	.	TGTGCCAGCAGCTTTAACGCTTACTATGGCTACACCTTC	CASSFNAYYGYTF